This T cell receptor beta chain was obtained from a study of CD8 T cell repertoires and HIV-1 epitope variants. For the study at large: Each of Twenty-five Gag and Nef epitope peptides stimulated a separate culture. T cells were cultured for approximately ten days with cytokines added on days 3 and 7. Notes on the study in general: About 5 clonotypes recognized Nef KF9, one HW9, none TAALDMSHF.

With regard to this clone: The antigen is not known. One end of the junction is discordant with germline, which a read error may explain.

Germline V gene sequence: CDR1 SGDLS, CDR2 YYNGEE. The CDR3 runs to 14 residues. TCRdb's table, derived via immunoSEQ multiplex PCR, lists solely in-frame clones and lacks some. Of some 7,000 clones listed, 60% to 70% are singletons. The rearrangement joins TRBV9 to TRBJ2-2; 7 bases align to TRBD1. Sequencing was done on a sample of cultured CD8+ T cells derived from PBMCs. The clonotype was recovered from a male donor with HIV. CDR3 nucleotide sequence: TGTGCCAGCGGCGTAGGGACAGACACCGGGGAGCTGTTTTTT. Translation gives CASGVGTDTGELFF. The complete variable domain, with remaining parts taken from reference TRBV9 and TRBJ2-2, reads DSGVTQTPKHLITATGQRVTLRCSPRSGDLSVYWYQQSLDQGLQFLIQYYNGEERAKGNILERFSAQQFPDLHSELNLSSLELGDSALYFCASGVGTDTGELFFGEGSRLTVL.